This T cell receptor (beta chain) derives from a study of lymphopenia after photon versus proton radiotherapy. Clones were sequenced by immunoSEQ multiplex PCR, and TCRdb holds only the in-frame ones, with some missing. The repertoire holds some 20,000 clones, with 75% to 95% as singletons. The ends lost 3 bases at V and 4 bases at J; junction bases unmatched: 8. This CDR3 comprises 15 residues. The germline CDR1 and CDR2 sequences are GTSNPN and SVGIG (reference sequence). A word on this clone: No antigen is known for it.

Notes on the study in general: Authors raise, but do not show, better survival with proton therapy.

This receptor was taken from a man in his fifties or sixties with pancreatic cancer. Sequencing was performed on peripheral blood, taken from a patient treated with photon-based radiotherapy. This chain joins TRBV30 and TRBJ1-1; the match to TRBD1 covers 10 bases. This CDR3 reads CAWSAGTGVPTEAFF. The CDR3 DNA is TGTGCCTGGAGCGCGGGGACAGGGGTACCCACTGAAGCTTTCTTT. The full variable domain, its missing parts supplied by reference TRBV30 and TRBJ1-1, is SQTIHQWPATLVQPVGSPLSLECTVEGTSNPNLYWYRQAAGRGLQLLFYSVGIGQISSEVPQNLSASRPQDRQFILSSKKLLLSDSGFYLCAWSAGTGVPTEAFFGQGTRLTVV.